This T cell receptor (beta chain) comes out of a study of T-cell memory formation after mild COVID-19. This CDR3 contains 12 residues. Trimming cost V 8 bases and J 3 bases, with 7 bases left between them. TCRdb itself ran the 5' RACE reads through MiXCR, one entry per CDR3 protein. The data contain some 410,000 distinct CDR3 sequences, roughly a quarter of them singletons. In this sample, this clonotype turned up a few times. This chain connects TRBV23-1 to TRBJ2-2; tentative D call: TRBD2 (5 bases). TRBV23-1 is an ORF; its function is uncertain. This TCR was recovered from an adult woman who had mild COVID-19 (a few samples of this study predate the infection). Cell type and time point are not known. The specimen sequenced was PBMCs or a T cell subset sorted from them (not recorded which). The CDR3 loop reads CASLGDTGELFF. The CDR3 nucleotides are TGCGCCAGCCTGGGAGACACCGGGGAGCTGTTTTTT.